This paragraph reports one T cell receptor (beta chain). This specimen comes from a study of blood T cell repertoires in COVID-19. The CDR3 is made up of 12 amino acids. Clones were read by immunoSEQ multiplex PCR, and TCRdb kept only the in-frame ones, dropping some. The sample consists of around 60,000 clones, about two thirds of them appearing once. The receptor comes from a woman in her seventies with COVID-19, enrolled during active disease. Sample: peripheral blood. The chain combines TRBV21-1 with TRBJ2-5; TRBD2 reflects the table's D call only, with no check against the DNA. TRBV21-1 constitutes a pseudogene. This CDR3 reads CASSKPGETQYF. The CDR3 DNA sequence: TGTGCCAGCAGCAAACCCGGGGAGACCCAGTACTTC.